One T cell receptor beta chain is described in this entry. The antigen is undetermined. This sample is part of a study of regulatory T cells in long-lasting Graves disease. Overall study findings and caveats: Whereas new patients shared 970 or so public clonotypes, persistent patients shared more, at approximately 2,500.

Germline V gene lookup returns CDR1 MNHEY and CDR2 SVGEGT. This CDR3 has 14 residues. V was shortened by 5 bases and J by 4 bases, with 11 bases between the two germline ends. In building TCR beta libraries, iRepertoire HTBI primers were used together with Arm-PCR of CDR3 regions. In TCRdb, the multiplex PCR reads were re-called with MiXCR into one record per CDR3 protein. The sample gives 600,000 to 850,000 distinct CDR3 sequences, about 30% of which show up once; about two fifths is in the top ten. Time point of the sample: persistent/refractory GD, antithyroid drugs over 5 years with positive TRAb. PBMCs were the source of the RNA used for TCR sequencing.

The TCR comes from a female donor with Graves disease. The sequencing used peripheral blood mononuclear cells (PBMCs), collected when the disease was refractory, from a patient treated with antithyroid drugs. J is TRBJ1-4 and V is TRBV6-2 or TRBV6-3; D is ambiguous. CDR3 sequence: CASSPSRVNEKLFF. The CDR3 DNA reads TGTGCCAGCAGTCCGAGTAGGGTTAATGAAAAACTGTTTTTT.